The text below deals with one TCR beta chain. Next came a second PCR, run for about 6 to 12 cycles, which used a sample-barcoded 5' primer along with a J-beta primer mix. TCRdb reprocessed the 5' RACE reads via MiXCR and lists one record per CDR3 protein. The data hold about 1,400,000 distinct CDR3 sequences, with 59% observed a single time. J lost 6 bases, V lost 4 bases, and 10 bases had no gene match. This CDR3 has 17 residues. Germline V CDR1 and CDR2: SGHDT, YYEEEE. This sample was included in a study of blood T cells in healthy people across ages. This sequence was found in a man in his late teens or twenties in good health. This rearrangement joins TRBV5-6 to TRBJ2-1, with 13 bases fitting TRBD2. Sequencing was carried out using blood. The CDR3 DNA reads TGTGCCAGCAGCCATCGGACTAGCGGGAGATGGGCCAATGAGCAGTTCTTC. It encodes CASSHRTSGRWANEQFF.